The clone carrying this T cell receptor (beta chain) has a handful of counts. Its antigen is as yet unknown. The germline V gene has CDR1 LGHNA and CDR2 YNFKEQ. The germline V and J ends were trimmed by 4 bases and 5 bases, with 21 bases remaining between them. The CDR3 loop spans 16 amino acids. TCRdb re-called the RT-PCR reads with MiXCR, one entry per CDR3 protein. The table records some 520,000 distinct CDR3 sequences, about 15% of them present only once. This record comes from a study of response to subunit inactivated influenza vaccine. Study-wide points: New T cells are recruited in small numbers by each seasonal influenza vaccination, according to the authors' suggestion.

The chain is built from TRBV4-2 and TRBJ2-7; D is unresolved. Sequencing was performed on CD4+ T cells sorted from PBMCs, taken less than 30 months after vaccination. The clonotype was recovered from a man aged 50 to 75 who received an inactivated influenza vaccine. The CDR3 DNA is TGTGCCAGCAGCCGGGGTCTGGGAAACAATCCGAACGAGCAGTACTTC. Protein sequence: CASSRGLGNNPNEQYF.